One and the same sample provided the 21 T cell receptor beta chains below, sequenced in a study of blood T cell repertoires in COVID-19. Clones were read by immunoSEQ multiplex PCR, and TCRdb kept only the in-frame ones, dropping some. The table records some 70,000 clones, over 80% of them present only once. Input material: peripheral blood. The receptor set was obtained from a human donor in a cohort sampled during active COVID-19.

The chain carries TRBV7-2 and TRBJ2-1, with 7 nucleotides matching TRBD2. This CDR3 has 15 residues. Losses at the gene ends were 7 bases for V and 0 bases for J; bases not matched to a gene: 6. The germline CDR1 and CDR2 sequences are SGHTA and FQGNSA. CDR3 sequence reads: CASTPSGTSYNEQFF. The CDR3 nucleotides read TGTGCCAGCACCCCGAGCGGGACCTCCTACAATGAGCAGTTCTTC.

The V and J genes are TRBV29-1 and TRBJ2-7; the D gene is possibly TRBD2 (6 bases). Per the germline V gene, CDR1 is SQVTM and CDR2 is ANQGSEA. V was pared by 6 bases and J by 1 base, with 13 bases between. The CDR3 spans 13 residues. CDR3 in DNA: TGCAGCGTCCCGGGAGTCAGATCCTACGAGCAGTACTTC. As protein: CSVPGVRSYEQYF.

V is TRBV28 and J is TRBJ1-3; D perhaps matches TRBD1 (5 bases). CDR1 is MDHEN and CDR2 is SYDVKM in the germline V gene. The CDR3 runs 14 residues. Between the trimmed V and J ends, which lost 9 bases and 0 bases, there was a span of 12 bases. The CDR3 here is CASQTAYSGNTIYF. DNA of the CDR3: TGTGCCAGTCAGACAGCTTACTCTGGAAACACCATATATTTT.

This sequence joins TRBV5-8 and TRBJ1-3; 8 positions agree with TRBD1. Unmatched junction bases numbered 3, after V lost 5 bases and J lost 2 bases. Per germline, CDR1 SGHTS and CDR2 YDEGEE. The CDR3 length is 14 residues. The CDR3 DNA is TGTGCCAGCAGGGTACAGGGGGCTGGAAACACCATATATTTT. As protein: CASRVQGAGNTIYF.

This clone appeared a single time. V and J are TRBV5-4 and TRBJ1-1; TRBD1 matches 7 bases. Trimming cost V 5 bases and J 7 bases; bases outside gene matches: 11. CDR1 and CDR2 from the germline V gene are SGHNT and YYREEE (reference sequence). The CDR3 is 14 residues long. CDR3 nucleotides: TGTGCCAGCAGTCAGTTACAGGGGTGGAGTGAAGCTTTCTTT. Amino acid sequence: CASSQLQGWSEAFF.

This clone was detected only a few times. This chain links TRBV19 with TRBJ2-7; TRBD1 aligns across 9 bases. Germline-derived CDR1 and CDR2 are LNHDA and SQIVND (reference sequence). The CDR3 covers 16 residues. V gave up 6 bases and J gave up 1 base; unmatched junction bases: 10. The CDR3 DNA reads TGTGCCAGTAGCCCCCAGACAGGGGGGGGGTCCTACGAGCAGTACTTC. This translates into CASSPQTGGGSYEQYF.

The genes are TRBV19 and TRBJ1-1, with 12 positions matching TRBD1. Per the germline V gene, CDR1 is LNHDA and CDR2 is SQIVND (reference sequence). Trimming removed 5 bases from V and 10 bases from J; junction bases left unmatched: 11. The CDR3 loop spans 15 amino acids. The CDR3 DNA is TGTGCCAGTAGTCCCGGGGACAGGGGGCGATTGGTAGCTTTCTTT. Translation: CASSPGDRGRLVAFF.

This chain links TRBV9 with TRBJ1-1; the D gene is possibly TRBD1 (6 bases). This CDR3 spans 15 amino acids. Looked up from germline, CDR1 is SGDLS and CDR2 is YYNGEE. The V end lost 4 bases, the J end lost 4 bases, and 17 bases lay between the germline ends. The CDR3 sequence: CASSPSGQLVTEAFF. Here the CDR3 DNA reads TGTGCCAGCAGCCCTTCCGGACAGCTAGTCACTGAAGCTTTCTTT.

The chain carries TRBV11-1 and TRBJ1-1, with 11 bases lining up with TRBD1. After removal of 1 base from V and 4 bases from J, the junction contained 5 bases not matched to a gene. The CDR3 consists of 16 residues. Germline CDR1 reads SGHAT; CDR2 reads FQDESV (reference sequence). For the CDR3, the DNA is TGTGCCAGCAGCTTAGGATGGACAGGGGGCATCACTGAAGCTTTCTTT. Its protein product is CASSLGWTGGITEAFF.

J is TRBJ1-1 and V is TRBV30, with D unclear. The germline V and J ends were trimmed by 0 bases and 3 bases, with 8 bases remaining between them. The CDR3 sequence is 13 residues long. Germline V lookup: CDR1 GTSNPN, CDR2 SVGIG (reference sequence). In nucleotides, the CDR3 is TGTGCCTGGAGTGTAACGGGATACACTGAAGCTTTCTTT. Protein product: CAWSVTGYTEAFF. The full variable domain, in which reference TRBV30 and TRBJ1-1 provide the parts outside the CDR3, is SQTIHQWPATLVQPVGSPLSLECTVEGTSNPNLYWYRQAAGRGLQLLFYSVGIGQISSEVPQNLSASRPQDRQFILSSKKLLLSDSGFYLCAWSVTGYTEAFFGQGTRLTVV.

As regards this clone: Sequence at one end of the junction differs from germline and may be a read error. V is TRBV10-3 and J is TRBJ2-3, with 9 bases identical to TRBD2. The CDR3 has 14 residues. Germline CDR1 and CDR2: ENHRY and SYGVKD. CDR3 bases: TGTGTCATCAGTGAGCGGGGGGACACAGATACGCAGTATTTT. It translates to CVISERGDTDTQYF.

This sequence joins TRBV28 and TRBJ2-3; perhaps TRBD1 as D (6 bases). The V and J ends lost 3 bases and 6 bases respectively, with 10 bases between them. This CDR3 spans 13 amino acids. The germline V gene has CDR1 MDHEN and CDR2 SYDVKM. Here the CDR3 DNA reads TGTGCCAGCAGTTTCCGACAGGATGATACGCAGTATTTT. Amino acids: CASSFRQDDTQYF.

The chain uses TRBV28 and TRBJ2-1; TRBD1 matches at 9 bases. Trimming took 5 bases from V and 4 from J; bases not matched to a gene: 6. CDR3 size: 15 residues. In germline, CDR1 is MDHEN, CDR2 SYDVKM. The CDR3 protein is CASSPRGTGYNEQFF. The CDR3 coding sequence is TGTGCCAGCAGTCCTAGGGGGACAGGGTACAATGAGCAGTTCTTC.

This clone was observed a single time. This chain connects TRBV18 to TRBJ1-2; no reliable D call. Germline V gene sequence: CDR1 KGHSH, CDR2 LQKENI. CDR3 size: 17 residues. Trimming cost V 1 base and J 1 base, with 16 bases left between them. The CDR3, as DNA: TGTGCCAGCTCACCACTGCCTCCCAGGTCCCTTAACTATGGCTACACCTTC. It encodes CASSPLPPRSLNYGYTF.

The chain recombines TRBV7-8 with TRBJ2-1, with a tentative D call TRBD1 (5 bases). Between the trimmed V and J ends, which lost 1 base and 11 bases, there was a span of 15 bases. The CDR3 contains 14 residues. Germline assignment: CDR1 SGHVS and CDR2 FQNEAQ. The CDR3 DNA is TGTGCCAGCAGCTTAGGGGGCCAGGGTTTGCAGCAGTTCTTC. Its protein product is CASSLGGQGLQQFF.

The chain joins TRBV29-1 to TRBJ2-5; 7 bases match TRBD1. Looked up from germline, CDR1 is SQVTM and CDR2 is ANQGSEA. V was pared by 5 bases and J by 0 bases, with 6 bases of the junction left unmatched. The CDR3 spans 14 residues. The CDR3 nucleotides read TGCAGCGTTTCGACAGGGCCCCACCAAGAGACCCAGTACTTC. Protein sequence: CSVSTGPHQETQYF.

This clone ranks as medium-sized. The chain couples TRBV7-8 to TRBJ1-1; 8 bases are shared with TRBD1. CDR3 size: 15 residues. With 2 bases clipped from V and 4 bases from J, the junction kept 6 bases outside the gene matches. Germline V gives CDR1 SGHVS, CDR2 FQNEAQ. The DNA of the CDR3 is TGTGCCAGCAGCTTATCAGACAGGGGAGGCACTGAAGCTTTCTTT. Residues: CASSLSDRGGTEAFF.

This clone was picked up one time. CDR3 DNA sequence: TGTGCCAGCAGTTCTGTAGCGTTCACCTACAATGAGCAGTTCTTC. Its translation: CASSSVAFTYNEQFF. The chain carries TRBV7-2 and TRBJ2-1; a possible D gene is TRBD2 (5 bases). The CDR3 contains 15 residues. The V end lost 6 bases, the J end lost 2 bases, and 14 bases lay between the germline ends. The germline V gene has CDR1 SGHTA and CDR2 FQGNSA.

The chain is built from TRBV30 and TRBJ2-1, with TRBD2 matching 8 bases. Unmatched junction bases numbered 15, after V lost 6 bases and J lost 5 bases. This CDR3 comprises 16 residues. Germline V lookup: CDR1 GTSNPN, CDR2 SVGIG (reference sequence). As DNA, the CDR3 is TGTGCCTGCCCCCGGGTAACGGGAGGGCCTCACAATGAGCAGTTCTTC. Amino acid sequence: CACPRVTGGPHNEQFF.

The J gene is TRBJ1-2, the V gene TRBV6-6, with 7 nucleotides matching TRBD1. Germline assignment: CDR1 MNHNY and CDR2 SVGAGI (reference sequence). The CDR3 is 14 residues long. V lost 2 bases and J lost 4; bases outside the gene matches: 4. CDR3 sequence: CASSYAGTVYGYTF. The CDR3 nucleotides are TGTGCCAGCAGTTACGCCGGGACAGTCTATGGCTACACCTTC.

The rearrangement joins TRBV18 to TRBJ1-5; 8 positions agree with TRBD1. The germline V gene has CDR1 KGHSH and CDR2 LQKENI. The CDR3 contains 13 residues. J gave up 9 bases and V 3 bases, and 4 bases lay outside the gene matches. The DNA of the CDR3 is TGTGCCAGCTCACCTCGGGACAGGCCGCCCCAGCATTTT. As protein: CASSPRDRPPQHF.